These 24 T cell receptor beta chains share one sample of origin, sequenced in a study of T cell responses to AZD1222 COVID-19 vaccine. Profiling relied on immunoSEQ multiplex PCR, and the TCRdb table lists in-frame clones only, not all of them. The sample includes 120,000 or so clones, just over 90% of them seen just once. This sample comprised peripheral blood, obtained 28 days after the second AZD1222 dose. The receptors were gathered from an adult who received the AZD1222 COVID-19 vaccine.

This clone occurred a few times. The V call is TRBV7-9, the J call TRBJ1-1; no definite D call. Germline CDR1 and CDR2: SEHNR and FQNEAQ (reference sequence). This CDR3 is 13 amino acids long. Deletions cut 8 bases from V and 8 bases from J, with 18 bases between. CDR3: CASATGWNTEAFF. CDR3 coding DNA: TGTGCCAGCGCGACGGGGTGGAATACGGAAGCTTTCTTT.

The chain combines TRBV10-2 with TRBJ2-3; TRBD2 agrees at 8 bases. The length of the CDR3 is 17 residues. CDR1 WSHSY and CDR2 SAAADI come from the germline V gene. V lost 10 bases and J lost 0; bases outside the gene matches: 15. DNA for the CDR3: TGCGCCACCAACGACGGGGGGGCAAGTGGTAGCACAGATACGCAGTATTTT. The encoded protein is CATNDGGASGSTDTQYF.

CDR3 nucleotide sequence: TGTGCCAGCCCTAGGAACTATGGCTACACCTTC. Its translation: CASPRNYGYTF. The chain joins TRBV2 to TRBJ1-2; D remains unclear. V was trimmed by 8 bases and J by 2 bases, leaving 6 bases between them. The CDR3 totals 11 residues. From germline, CDR1 is SNHLY and CDR2 FYNNEI. The complete variable domain, with remaining parts taken from reference TRBV2 and TRBJ1-2, reads EPEVTQTPSHQVTQMGQEVILRCVPISNHLYFYWYRQILGQKVEFLVSFYNNEISEKSEIFDDQFSVERPDGSNFTLKIRSTKLEDSAMYFCASPRNYGYTFGSGTRLTVV.

The chain employs TRBV10-3 and TRBJ2-3; tentatively, D is TRBD1 (5 bases). Germline CDR1 ENHRY, CDR2 SYGVKD. Trimming took off 8 bases at V and 4 bases at J, with 7 bases between the two ends. CDR3 length equals 11 residues. In DNA form, the CDR3 reads TGTGCCATCGCCAGGGCAGATACGCAGTATTTT. Translating gives CAIARADTQYF.

CDR3 sequence: CSASMPDAGNTIYF. The CDR3 DNA reads TGCAGTGCTAGTATGCCCGATGCTGGAAACACCATATATTTT. The chain uses TRBV20-1 and TRBJ1-3; D gene ambiguous. Trimming cost V 3 bases and J 2 bases, with 11 bases left between them. Germline CDR1 is DFQATT and CDR2 is SNEGSKA (reference sequence). There are 14 residues in the CDR3.

The chain couples TRBV5-4 to TRBJ1-1; perhaps TRBD1 as D (5 bases). CDR1 is SGHNT and CDR2 is YYREEE in the germline V gene (reference sequence). This CDR3 region has 15 residues. The ends were cut back, 5 bases at V and 1 base at J, with 15 bases in the middle. In DNA form, the CDR3 reads TGTGCCAGCAGGCGAGAGAGGGGCCGGAACACTGAAGCTTTCTTT. It is translated as CASRRERGRNTEAFF.

The V and J genes are TRBV19 and TRBJ1-3; no reliable D call. CDR1 LNHDA and CDR2 SQIVND come from the germline V gene (reference sequence). The CDR3 has 14 amino acids. V lost 7 bases and J lost 8, with 18 bases in between. CDR3 nucleotide sequence: TGTGCCAGTACTTCAACACGGAGCGGGGACACCATATATTTT. Protein: CASTSTRSGDTIYF.

The chain is built from TRBV7-2 and TRBJ2-6, with D possibly matching TRBD2 (6 bases). V was clipped by 1 base and J by 1 base, with 8 bases between them. The CDR3 has 16 residues. Germline CDR1 SGHTA, CDR2 FQGNSA. The CDR3 spells CASSLGGGSGANVLTF. In DNA form, the CDR3 reads TGTGCCAGCAGCTTAGGTGGGGGGTCTGGGGCCAACGTCCTGACTTTC.

The chain recombines TRBV10-3 with TRBJ2-3; tentatively, D is TRBD2 (6 bases). CDR1 ENHRY and CDR2 SYGVKD come from the germline V gene. This CDR3 is built from 14 residues. V was pared by 6 bases and J by 0 bases, with 10 bases between. The CDR3 loop is CAISTGTSTDTQYF. CDR3 nucleotides: TGTGCCATCAGCACCGGGACTAGCACAGATACGCAGTATTTT.

The genes are TRBV6-2 or TRBV6-3 and TRBJ2-7, with D possibly being TRBD1 (6 bases). CDR3 size: 11 residues. Between the trimmed V and J ends, which lost 5 bases and 11 bases, there was a span of 13 bases. Germline-derived CDR1 and CDR2 are MNHEY and SVGEGT. The CDR3, as DNA: TGTGCCAGCAGTGGAACAGGGATGAAGTACTTC. Its protein product is CASSGTGMKYF.

V gene TRBV7-8 combines with J gene TRBJ1-4; TRBD1 matches 7 bases. CDR3 length equals 16 residues. Germline values: CDR1 SGHVS, CDR2 FQNEAQ. The trim removed 6 bases at V and 7 bases at J, leaving 14 bases unmatched. The chain's CDR3 is CASSRTSTGRIEKLFF. The CDR3 DNA sequence: TGTGCCAGCAGTCGAACGTCGACAGGGCGAATTGAAAAACTGTTTTTT.

V and J are TRBV6-5 and TRBJ1-4; 7 nucleotides match TRBD1. This CDR3 region has 15 residues. J was trimmed by 0 bases and V by 7 bases; bases with no gene match: 5. Germline V gene data show CDR1 as MNHEY and CDR2 as SVGAGI. The CDR3 region is CASNDGTATNEKLFF. The CDR3 DNA reads TGTGCCAGCAACGATGGGACAGCAACTAATGAAAAACTGTTTTTT.

The chain combines TRBV18 with TRBJ1-2; D gene unclear. With 7 bases removed from V and 2 bases from J, the gap between germline ends came to 14 bases. The CDR3 sequence is 14 residues long. CDR1 is KGHSH, CDR2 LQKENI, per germline. CDR3 nucleotide sequence: TGTGCCAGCTTCACAAGCGCGAGGAACTATGGCTACACCTTC. Translated, it gives CASFTSARNYGYTF.

This chain joins TRBV5-4 and TRBJ2-5; D unresolved. CDR3 length: 11 residues. Trimming removed 4 bases at V and 6 bases at J, with 7 bases between. Germline assignment: CDR1 SGHNT and CDR2 YYREEE (reference sequence). In DNA, the CDR3 is TGTGCCAGCAGCCAACAGCAGACCCAGTACTTC. This codes for CASSQQQTQYF.

The V call is TRBV12-3 or TRBV12-4, the J call TRBJ2-7; TRBD1 might be the D (5 bases). The CDR3 loop spans 13 amino acids. The V gene lost 6 bases and the J gene lost 2 bases, with 11 bases spanning the gap. The CDR3: CASRRTGTYEQYF. The CDR3 DNA reads TGTGCCAGCAGGAGAACAGGAACCTACGAGCAGTACTTC.

The chain links TRBV7-8 to TRBJ2-7; tentatively, D is TRBD1 (6 bases). This CDR3 comprises 16 residues. Trimming took 2 bases from V and 0 from J, leaving 14 bases between them. Germline CDR1 and CDR2: SGHVS and FQNEAQ. CDR3 in DNA: TGTGCCAGCAGCTTAACCGGGACACAGAGCTCCTACGAGCAGTACTTC. Protein: CASSLTGTQSSYEQYF.

The V call is TRBV5-5, the J call TRBJ1-1, with 8 bases identical to TRBD1. This CDR3 has 16 residues. Germline V lookup: CDR1 SGHKS, CDR2 YYEKEE (reference sequence). The J segment lost 1 base and the V segment lost 2 bases, leaving 7 bases of the junction unmatched. The CDR3 region is CASSFWFQGANTEAFF. DNA for the CDR3: TGTGCCAGCAGCTTTTGGTTTCAGGGGGCGAACACTGAAGCTTTCTTT.

The chain carries TRBV10-3 and TRBJ1-3; no clear D. The CDR3 loop spans 15 amino acids. V lost 5 bases, J lost 4 bases, and 15 bases lay in between. CDR1 and CDR2 (germline): ENHRY, SYGVKD. The CDR3 nucleotides are TGTGCCATCAGTTTGGCCGGGAGCTCCGGAAACACCATATATTTT. It codes for CAISLAGSSGNTIYF.

Remarks on this clone: The same CDR3 also results from other DNA sequences found in this sample. The chain links TRBV27 to TRBJ1-2; 7 positions match TRBD1. CDR3 length: 14 residues. J was trimmed by 2 bases and V by 2 bases; bases with no gene match: 2. The V gene's germline CDR1 is MNHEY and CDR2 SMNVEV (reference sequence). The CDR3 is CASSLQGGNYGYTF. The CDR3 DNA is TGTGCCAGCAGTTTACAGGGGGGGAACTATGGCTACACCTTC.

The chain employs TRBV24-1 and TRBJ2-5, with 7 bases that match TRBD1. Unmatched junction bases numbered 22, after V lost 8 bases and J lost 5 bases. This CDR3 comprises 18 residues. From germline, CDR1 is KGHDR and CDR2 SFDVKD. In nucleotides, the CDR3 is TGTGCCACCAATTTGATATCAGGCGAGGGGGCAGTTCGGGAGACCCAGTACTTC. This translates into CATNLISGEGAVRETQYF.

The chain has TRBV5-1 and TRBJ1-6; D is uncertain. The germline gives CDR1 SGHRS, CDR2 YFSETQ. The CDR3 contains 14 residues. Trimming left V 0 bases short and J 5 bases short, with 6 bases between. Written as DNA, the CDR3 is TGCGCCAGCAGCTTGGCCACCAATAATTCACCCCTCCACTTT. It yields the protein CASSLATNNSPLHF.

This clone is a singleton in its sample. The V and J genes are TRBV18 and TRBJ2-2; the D gene could be TRBD1 or TRBD2 (6 bases each). Germline V lookup: CDR1 KGHSH, CDR2 LQKENI. CDR3 length: 16 amino acids. Trimming shortened V by 3 bases and J by 5 bases, and 16 bases separated the two germline ends. The CDR3 spells CASSPPGAPGTGELFF. The CDR3 DNA follows: TGTGCCAGCTCACCCCCGGGGGCCCCCGGAACCGGGGAGCTGTTTTTT.

The J gene is TRBJ1-5, the V gene TRBV7-9, with 10 bases identical to TRBD1. Looked up from germline, CDR1 is SEHNR and CDR2 is FQNEAQ (reference sequence). The CDR3 length is 17 residues. The V segment lost 5 bases and the J segment 1 base; nucleotides outside the gene matches: 8. The CDR3 DNA reads TGTGCCAGCAGCATAGGGACAGGGGTAGGGAGCAATCAGCCCCAGCATTTT. This sequence encodes CASSIGTGVGSNQPQHF.

The V call is TRBV7-2, the J call TRBJ2-5; TRBD2 matches at 12 bases. Germline lookup yields CDR1 SGHTA and CDR2 FQGNSA. The V gene end was trimmed by 4 bases and the J gene end by 1 base; junction bases not matched to a gene: 4. The CDR3 is 16 residues long. The CDR3 is CASSYGLAGTQETQYF. Written as DNA, the CDR3 is TGTGCCAGCAGCTACGGACTAGCGGGGACCCAAGAGACCCAGTACTTC.